This T cell receptor (beta chain) is drawn from a study of human CD8 memory T cell subsets. The authors made TCR beta libraries using UMI-labeled 5' RACE. From the 5' RACE reads, TCRdb lists one entry per CDR3 protein and no DNA. This sample's clone table lists thousands of distinct CDR3 sequences. Enrichment for total CD8+ T cells was performed by negative magnetic separation. Germline V gene lookup returns CDR1 SGHRS and CDR2 YFSETQ. This CDR3 contains 15 residues. The TCR was taken from a human donor in good health. The source material was CD8+ T cells from PBMCs. The chain employs TRBV5-1 and TRBJ2-7; the D call of TRBD1 rests on TCRdb alone, since no DNA is present to check it. The CDR3 here is CASSGFDRAADEQYF. Combining the CDR3 with reference TRBV5-1 and TRBJ2-7 gives the whole variable domain KAGVTQTPRYLIKTRGQQVTLSCSPISGHRSVSWYQQTPGQGLQFLFEYFSETQRNKGNFPGRFSGRQFSNSRSEMNVSTLELGDSALYLCASSGFDRAADEQYFGPGTRLTVT.